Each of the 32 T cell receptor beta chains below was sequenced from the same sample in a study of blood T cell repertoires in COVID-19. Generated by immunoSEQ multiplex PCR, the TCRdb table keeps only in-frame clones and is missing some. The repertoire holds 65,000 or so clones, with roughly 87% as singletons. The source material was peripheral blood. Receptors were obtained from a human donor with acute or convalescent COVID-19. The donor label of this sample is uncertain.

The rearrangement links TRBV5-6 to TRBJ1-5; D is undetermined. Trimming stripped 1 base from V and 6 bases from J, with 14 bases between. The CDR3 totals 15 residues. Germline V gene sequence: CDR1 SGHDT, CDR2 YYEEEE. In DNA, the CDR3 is TGTGCCAGCAGCTTGCGAGCGGTGATAGGTCAGCCCCAGCATTTT. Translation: CASSLRAVIGQPQHF.

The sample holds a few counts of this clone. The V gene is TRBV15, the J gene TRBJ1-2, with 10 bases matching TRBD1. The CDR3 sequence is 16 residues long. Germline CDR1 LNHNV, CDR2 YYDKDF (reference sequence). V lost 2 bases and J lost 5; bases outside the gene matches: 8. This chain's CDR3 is CATSRYSTGQGYGYTF. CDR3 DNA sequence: TGTGCCACCAGCAGATACTCGACGGGACAGGGGTATGGCTACACCTTC.

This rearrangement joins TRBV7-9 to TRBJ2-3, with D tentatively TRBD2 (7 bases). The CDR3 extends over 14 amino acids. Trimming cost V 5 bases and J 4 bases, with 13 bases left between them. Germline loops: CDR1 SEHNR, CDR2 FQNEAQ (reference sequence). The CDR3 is CASSLRGRADTQYF. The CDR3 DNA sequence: TGTGCCAGCAGCCTGAGGGGGAGGGCAGATACGCAGTATTTT.

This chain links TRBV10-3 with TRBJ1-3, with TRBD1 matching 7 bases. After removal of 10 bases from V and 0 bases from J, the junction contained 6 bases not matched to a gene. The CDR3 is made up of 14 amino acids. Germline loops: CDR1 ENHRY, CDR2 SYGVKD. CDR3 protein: CATHRGSSGNTIYF. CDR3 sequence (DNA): TGTGCCACCCACAGGGGCTCCTCTGGAAACACCATATATTTT.

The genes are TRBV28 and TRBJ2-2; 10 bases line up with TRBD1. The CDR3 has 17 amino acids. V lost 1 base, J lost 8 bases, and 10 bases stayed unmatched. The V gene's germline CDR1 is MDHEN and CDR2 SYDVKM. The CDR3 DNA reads TGTGCCAGCAGTTTATTAGGCCGGACAGGGGGATCAGGGGAGCTGTTTTTT. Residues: CASSLLGRTGGSGELFF.

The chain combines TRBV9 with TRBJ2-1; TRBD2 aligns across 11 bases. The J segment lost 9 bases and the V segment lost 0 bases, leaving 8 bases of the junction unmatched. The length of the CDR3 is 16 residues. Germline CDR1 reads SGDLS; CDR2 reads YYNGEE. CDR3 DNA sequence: TGTGCCAGCAGCGTAGACCTAGCGGGAGGTATCAGTGAGCAGTTCTTC. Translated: CASSVDLAGGISEQFF.

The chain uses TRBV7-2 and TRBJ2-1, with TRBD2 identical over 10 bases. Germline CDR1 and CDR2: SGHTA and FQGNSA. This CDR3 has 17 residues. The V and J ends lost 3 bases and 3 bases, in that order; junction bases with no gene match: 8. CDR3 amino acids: CASSFGGTSANYNEQFF. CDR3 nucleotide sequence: TGTGCCAGCAGCTTTGGAGGGACTAGCGCTAACTACAATGAGCAGTTCTTC.

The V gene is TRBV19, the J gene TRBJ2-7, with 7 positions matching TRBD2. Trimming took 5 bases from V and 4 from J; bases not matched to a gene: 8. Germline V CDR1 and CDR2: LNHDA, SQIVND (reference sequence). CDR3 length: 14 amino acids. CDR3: CASSRASGIYEQYF. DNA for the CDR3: TGTGCCAGTAGTCGGGCTAGCGGAATTTACGAGCAGTACTTC.

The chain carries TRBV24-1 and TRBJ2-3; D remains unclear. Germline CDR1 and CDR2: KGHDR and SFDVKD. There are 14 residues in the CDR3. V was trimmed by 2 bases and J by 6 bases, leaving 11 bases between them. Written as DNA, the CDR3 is TGTGCCACCAGTGATTGGTCTCAGGTGGATACGCAGTATTTT. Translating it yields CATSDWSQVDTQYF.

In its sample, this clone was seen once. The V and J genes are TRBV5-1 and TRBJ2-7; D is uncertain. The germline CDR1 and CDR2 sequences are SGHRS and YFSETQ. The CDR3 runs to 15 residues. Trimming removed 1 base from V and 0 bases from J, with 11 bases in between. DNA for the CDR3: TGCGCCAGCAGCTTGTTTTGGCCGGGCTCCTACGAGCAGTACTTC. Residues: CASSLFWPGSYEQYF.

The CDR3 DNA reads TGTGCCAGCAGTTTACCCGGGGGGGTGAACACTGAAGCTTTCTTT. Its protein product is CASSLPGGVNTEAFF. The chain employs TRBV28 and TRBJ1-1; tentative D call: TRBD1 (5 bases). Germline CDR1 and CDR2: MDHEN and SYDVKM. The CDR3 is made up of 15 amino acids. V was shortened by 2 bases and J by 0 bases, with 10 bases between the two germline ends.

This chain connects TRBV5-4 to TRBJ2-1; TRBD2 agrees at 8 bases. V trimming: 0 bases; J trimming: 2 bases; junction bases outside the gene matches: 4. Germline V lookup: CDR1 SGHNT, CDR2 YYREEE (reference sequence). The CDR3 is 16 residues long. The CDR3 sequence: CASSLGAGEPYNEQFF. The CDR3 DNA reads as TGTGCCAGCAGCTTGGGAGCGGGAGAACCCTACAATGAGCAGTTCTTC.

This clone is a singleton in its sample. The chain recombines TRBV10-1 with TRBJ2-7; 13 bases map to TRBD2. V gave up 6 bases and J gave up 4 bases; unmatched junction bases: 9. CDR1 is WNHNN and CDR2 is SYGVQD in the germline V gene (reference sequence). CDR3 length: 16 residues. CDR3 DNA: TGCGCCAGCAGCTCCCGGCGGACTAGCGGGAGATACGAGCAGTACTTC. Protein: CASSSRRTSGRYEQYF.

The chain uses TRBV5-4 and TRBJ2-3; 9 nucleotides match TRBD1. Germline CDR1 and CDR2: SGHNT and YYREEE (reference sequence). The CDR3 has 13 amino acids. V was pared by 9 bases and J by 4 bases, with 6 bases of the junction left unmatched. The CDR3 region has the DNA TGTGCCACTCACCGGGACAGGGCAGATACGCAGTATTTT. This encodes CATHRDRADTQYF. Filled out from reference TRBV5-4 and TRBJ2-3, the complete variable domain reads ETGVTQSPTHLIKTRGQQVTLRCSSQSGHNTVSWYQQALGQGPQFIFQYYREEENGRGNFPPRFSGLQFPNYSSELNVNALELDDSALYLCATHRDRADTQYFGPGTRLTVL.

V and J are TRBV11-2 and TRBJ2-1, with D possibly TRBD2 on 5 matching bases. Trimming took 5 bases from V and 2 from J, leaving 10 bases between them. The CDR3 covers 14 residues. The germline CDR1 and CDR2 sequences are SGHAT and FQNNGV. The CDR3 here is CASSGPGTYNEQFF. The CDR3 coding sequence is TGTGCCAGCAGCGGCCCGGGGACCTACAATGAGCAGTTCTTC. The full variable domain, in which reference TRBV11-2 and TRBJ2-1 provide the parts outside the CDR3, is EAGVAQSPRYKIIEKRQSVAFWCNPISGHATLYWYQQILGQGPKLLIQFQNNGVVDDSQLPKDRFSAERLKGVDSTLKIQPAKLEDSAVYLCASSGPGTYNEQFFGPGTRLTVL.

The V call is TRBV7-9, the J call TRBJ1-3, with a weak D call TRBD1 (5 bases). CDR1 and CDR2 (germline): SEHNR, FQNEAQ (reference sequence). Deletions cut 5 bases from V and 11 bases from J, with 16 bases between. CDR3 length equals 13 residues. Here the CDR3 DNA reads TGTGCCAGCAGCGCTTCCCAGGGTTTCGCCATATATTTT. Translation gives CASSASQGFAIYF.

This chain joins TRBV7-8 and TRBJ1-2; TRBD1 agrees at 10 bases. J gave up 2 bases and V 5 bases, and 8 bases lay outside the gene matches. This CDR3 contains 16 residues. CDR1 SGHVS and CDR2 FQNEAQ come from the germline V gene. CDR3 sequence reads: CASSRSPGQGNYGYTF. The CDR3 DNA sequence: TGTGCCAGCAGCAGATCGCCGGGACAGGGGAACTATGGCTACACCTTC.

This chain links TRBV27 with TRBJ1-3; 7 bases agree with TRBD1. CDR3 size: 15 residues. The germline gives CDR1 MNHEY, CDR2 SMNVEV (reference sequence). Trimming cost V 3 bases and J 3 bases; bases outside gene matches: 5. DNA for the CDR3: TGTGCCAGCAGTTTCGCCGGGACAGTTGGAAACACCATATATTTT. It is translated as CASSFAGTVGNTIYF.

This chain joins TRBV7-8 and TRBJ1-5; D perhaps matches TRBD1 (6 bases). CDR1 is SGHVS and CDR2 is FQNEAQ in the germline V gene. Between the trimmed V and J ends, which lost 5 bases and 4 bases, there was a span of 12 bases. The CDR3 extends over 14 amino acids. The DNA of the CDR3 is TGTGCCAGCAGCCCCACAGGGCTAAATCAGCCCCAGCATTTT. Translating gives CASSPTGLNQPQHF.

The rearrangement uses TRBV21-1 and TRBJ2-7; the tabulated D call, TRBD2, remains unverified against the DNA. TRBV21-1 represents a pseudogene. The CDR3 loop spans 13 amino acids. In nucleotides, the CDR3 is TGTGCCAGCAGCAAACATCGGACGGGATGGATGTACGTC. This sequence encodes CASSKHRTGWMYV.

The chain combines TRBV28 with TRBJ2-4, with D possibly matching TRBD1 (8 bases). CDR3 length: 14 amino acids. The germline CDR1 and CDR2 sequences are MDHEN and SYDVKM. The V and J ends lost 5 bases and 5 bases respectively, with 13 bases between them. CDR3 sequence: CASSPQGGENIQYF. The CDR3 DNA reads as TGTGCCAGCAGTCCACAGGGGGGGGAAAACATTCAGTACTTC.

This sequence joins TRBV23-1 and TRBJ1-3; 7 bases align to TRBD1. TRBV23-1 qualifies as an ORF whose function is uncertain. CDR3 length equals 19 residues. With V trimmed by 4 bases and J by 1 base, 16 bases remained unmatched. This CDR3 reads CASSPPGQKGTESGNTIYF. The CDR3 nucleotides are TGCGCCAGCAGTCCCCCGGGACAGAAGGGCACTGAGTCTGGAAACACCATATATTTT.

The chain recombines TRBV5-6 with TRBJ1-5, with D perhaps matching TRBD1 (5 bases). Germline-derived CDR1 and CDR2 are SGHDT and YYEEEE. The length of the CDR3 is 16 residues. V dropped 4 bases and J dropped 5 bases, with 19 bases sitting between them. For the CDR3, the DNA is TGTGCCAGCAGCGGGGGGGTGCGGTCGCGCCATCAGCCCCAGCATTTT. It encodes CASSGGVRSRHQPQHF.

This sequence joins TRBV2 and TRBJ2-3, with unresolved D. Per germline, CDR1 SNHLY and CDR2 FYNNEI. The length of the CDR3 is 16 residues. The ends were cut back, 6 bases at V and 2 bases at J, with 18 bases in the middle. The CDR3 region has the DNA TGTGCCAGCAGCGCCACGATGGGCTTTGACACAGATACGCAGTATTTT. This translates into CASSATMGFDTDTQYF.

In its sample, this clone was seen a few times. CDR3 amino acids: CASSPTRSAGYTF. The DNA for the CDR3 is TGTGCCAGCAGCCCGACTAGGTCGGCTGGCTACACCTTC. The V gene is TRBV3-1 (or the pseudogene TRBV3-2), the J gene TRBJ1-2; no clear D. The germline CDR1 and CDR2 sequences are LGHDT and YNNKEL (reference sequence). The CDR3 is made up of 13 amino acids. V was trimmed by 4 bases and J by 7 bases, leaving 13 bases between them.

CDR3 in amino acids: CASSPRELAGESTGELFF. The CDR3 DNA follows: TGTGCCAGCTCACCACGTGAGCTAGCGGGAGAGAGCACCGGGGAGCTGTTTTTT. The V gene is TRBV18, the J gene TRBJ2-2, with TRBD2 matching 10 bases. CDR1 is KGHSH, CDR2 LQKENI, per germline. V trimming: 1 base; J trimming: 4 bases; junction bases outside the gene matches: 9. The CDR3 runs to 18 residues.

In nucleotides, the CDR3 is TGTGCCACCGTGGCTAGTGCGCTCCGCGAGCAGTACTTC. The encoded protein is CATVASALREQYF. V usage is TRBV6-5 and J usage is TRBJ2-7; D remains ambiguous. V dropped 10 bases and J dropped 6 bases, with 19 bases sitting between them. Germline assignment: CDR1 MNHEY and CDR2 SVGAGI. This CDR3 contains 13 residues.

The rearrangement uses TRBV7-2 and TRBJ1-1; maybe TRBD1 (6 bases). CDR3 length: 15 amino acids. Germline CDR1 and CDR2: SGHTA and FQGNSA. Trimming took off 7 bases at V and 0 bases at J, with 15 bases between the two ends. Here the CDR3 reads CASTQQGSMNTEAFF. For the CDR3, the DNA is TGTGCCAGCACTCAACAGGGCAGCATGAACACTGAAGCTTTCTTT.

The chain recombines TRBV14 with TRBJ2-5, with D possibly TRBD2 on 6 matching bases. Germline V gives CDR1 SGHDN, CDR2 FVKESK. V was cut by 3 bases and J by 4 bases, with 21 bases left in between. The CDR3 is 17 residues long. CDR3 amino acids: CASSQSSRGLPRETQYF. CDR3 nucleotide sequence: TGTGCCAGCAGCCAGAGTAGTAGGGGACTCCCCCGAGAGACCCAGTACTTC.

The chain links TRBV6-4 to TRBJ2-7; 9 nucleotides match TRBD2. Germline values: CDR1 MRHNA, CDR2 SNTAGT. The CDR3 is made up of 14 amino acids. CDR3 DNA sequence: TGTGTACGGGAGCGGGAGGCCATCTCCTACGAGCAGTACTTC. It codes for CVREREAISYEQYF.

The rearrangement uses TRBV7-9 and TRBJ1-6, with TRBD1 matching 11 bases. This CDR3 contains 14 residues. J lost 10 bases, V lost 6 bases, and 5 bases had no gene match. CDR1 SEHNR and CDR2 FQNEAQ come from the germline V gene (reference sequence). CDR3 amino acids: CASSRDRGRSPLHF. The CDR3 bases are TGTGCCAGCAGTCGGGACAGGGGGAGGTCACCCCTCCACTTT. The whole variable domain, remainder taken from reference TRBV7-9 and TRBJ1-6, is DTGVSQNPRHKITKRGQNVTFRCDPISEHNRLYWYRQTLGQGPEFLTYFQNEAQLEKSRLLSDRFSAERPKGSFSTLEIQRTEQGDSAMYLCASSRDRGRSPLHFGNGTRLTVT.

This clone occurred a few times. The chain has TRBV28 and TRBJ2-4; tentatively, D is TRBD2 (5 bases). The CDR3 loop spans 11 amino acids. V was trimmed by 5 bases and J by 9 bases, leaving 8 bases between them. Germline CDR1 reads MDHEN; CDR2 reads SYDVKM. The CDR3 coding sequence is TGTGCCAGCAGTCCTGCGGGCATTCAGTACTTC. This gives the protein CASSPAGIQYF.